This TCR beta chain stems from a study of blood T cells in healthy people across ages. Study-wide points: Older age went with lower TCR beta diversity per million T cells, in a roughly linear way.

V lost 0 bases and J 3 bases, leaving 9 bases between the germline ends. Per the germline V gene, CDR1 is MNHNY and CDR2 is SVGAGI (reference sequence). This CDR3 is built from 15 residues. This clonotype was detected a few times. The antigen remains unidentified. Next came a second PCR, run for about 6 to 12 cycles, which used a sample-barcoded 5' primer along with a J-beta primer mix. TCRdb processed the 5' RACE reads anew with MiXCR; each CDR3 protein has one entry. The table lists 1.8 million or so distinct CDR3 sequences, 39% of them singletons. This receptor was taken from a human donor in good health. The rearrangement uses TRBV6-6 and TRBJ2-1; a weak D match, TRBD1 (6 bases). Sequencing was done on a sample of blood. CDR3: CASSYSGTIYNEQFF. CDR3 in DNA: TGTGCCAGCAGTTACTCTGGGACAATCTACAATGAGCAGTTCTTC.